The 30 T cell receptor beta chains below come from one sample, sequenced in a study of blood T cell repertoires in COVID-19. The protocol was immunoSEQ multiplex PCR, while the TCRdb copy is restricted to in-frame clones and leaves out a portion. The top ten clones hold 0.7% to 0.95% of a sample with some 400,000 clones, 80% to 95% of them seen once. Sequencing was done on a sample of PBMCs or T cells enriched from blood (not recorded which). These receptors all stem from a woman in her thirties or forties who had been exposed to COVID-19.

CDR3 bases: TGTGCCAGCAGTGAACAGGGGGGTAACTATGGCTACACCTTC. It yields the protein CASSEQGGNYGYTF. The chain has TRBV25-1 and TRBJ1-2, with 7 bases matching TRBD1. In germline, CDR1 is MGHDK, CDR2 SYGVNS. V lost 2 bases, J lost 1 base, and 1 base stayed unmatched. The CDR3 extends over 14 amino acids.

This chain uses TRBV4-2 with TRBJ1-1; TRBD1 might be the D (5 bases). The ends were cut back, 0 bases at V and 5 bases at J, with 16 bases in the middle. Germline loops: CDR1 LGHNA, CDR2 YNFKEQ. The CDR3 extends over 16 amino acids. CDR3: CASSQDKGQAGTEAFF. In DNA form, the CDR3 reads TGTGCCAGCAGCCAAGATAAGGGCCAGGCAGGGACTGAAGCTTTCTTT.

V is TRBV1 and J is TRBJ2-1; the table gives TRBD2 as D, unverified against the DNA. TRBV1 is a pseudogene segment. The CDR3 loop spans 18 amino acids. DNA of the CDR3: TGCACCAGCAGCCAAGATCCCCTCCAGCCAAGCAGCGTCAATGAGCAGTTCTTC. It specifies CTSSQDPLQPSSVNEQFF.

The rearrangement uses TRBV30 and TRBJ2-1, with 7 bases aligning to TRBD1. CDR3 length equals 11 residues. V was pared by 0 bases and J by 10 bases, with 0 bases of the junction left unmatched. Looked up from germline, CDR1 is GTSNPN and CDR2 is SVGIG (reference sequence). The CDR3 is CAWSVRGEQFF. The CDR3 nucleotides are TGTGCCTGGAGTGTCAGGGGGGAGCAGTTCTTC.

V usage is TRBV7-2 and J usage is TRBJ1-5; unclear D gene. V was trimmed by 4 bases and J by 2 bases, leaving 12 bases between them. Germline CDR1 reads SGHTA; CDR2 reads FQGNSA. The CDR3 loop spans 15 amino acids. The CDR3 spells CASSSRREGNQPQHF. Here the CDR3 DNA reads TGTGCCAGCAGCTCCCGACGGGAGGGCAATCAGCCCCAGCATTTT.

The rearrangement joins TRBV2 to TRBJ1-1, with 9 bases fitting TRBD1. The CDR3 covers 14 residues. V shed 6 bases and J 1 base; nucleotides not matched to a gene: 3. Germline lookup yields CDR1 SNHLY and CDR2 FYNNEI. The CDR3, as DNA: TGTGCCAGCAGGCGGGACAGGGCGAACACTGAAGCTTTCTTT. It translates to CASRRDRANTEAFF.

This clone was recorded once. V and J are TRBV5-1 and TRBJ2-3; D might be TRBD2 (6 bases). The V gene's germline CDR1 is SGHRS and CDR2 YFSETQ. This CDR3 region has 14 residues. Trimming pared 0 bases from V and 5 bases from J, leaving 10 bases between. CDR3 amino acids: CASSLGRGGDTQYF. CDR3 DNA: TGCGCCAGCAGCTTGGGGAGGGGAGGAGATACGCAGTATTTT.

This chain uses TRBV19 with TRBJ1-3; 8 nucleotides align to TRBD1. Germline V gene lookup returns CDR1 LNHDA and CDR2 SQIVND (reference sequence). J gave up 0 bases and V 6 bases, and 1 base lay outside the gene matches. This CDR3 region has 14 residues. DNA of the CDR3: TGTGCCAGTAGAACAGGGGGCTCTGGAAACACCATATATTTT. Protein: CASRTGGSGNTIYF.

The J gene is TRBJ2-6, the V gene TRBV7-8; 10 positions agree with TRBD1. Germline CDR1 and CDR2: SGHVS and FQNEAQ. The CDR3 is made up of 18 amino acids. V lost 4 bases and J lost 2; bases outside the gene matches: 8. CDR3 protein: CASSSSGQGTPGANVLTF. The CDR3 DNA is TGTGCCAGCAGCTCCTCGGGACAGGGGACCCCTGGGGCCAACGTCCTGACTTTC.

The chain employs TRBV29-1 and TRBJ2-5; D is perhaps TRBD2 (7 bases). V lost 7 bases and J lost 5, with 17 bases in between. The CDR3 is made up of 13 amino acids. Germline V lookup: CDR1 SQVTM, CDR2 ANQGSEA. The CDR3 DNA is TGCAGCGCCAGGAGGGGGGGAGTTGAGACCCAGTACTTC. This sequence encodes CSARRGGVETQYF.

The chain employs TRBV30 and TRBJ1-2; tentatively, D is TRBD1 (5 bases). The CDR3 totals 13 residues. CDR1 and CDR2 from the germline V gene are GTSNPN and SVGIG (reference sequence). Trimming removed 3 bases from V and 6 bases from J, with 14 bases in between. The CDR3 is CAWSPSGVHGYTF. CDR3 nucleotides: TGTGCCTGGAGCCCGTCGGGGGTTCATGGCTACACCTTC.

A word on this clone: Other DNA sequences from this sample encode an identical CDR3 as well. The chain combines TRBV30 with TRBJ2-5; D gene ambiguous. The CDR3 contains 11 residues. V was pared by 2 bases and J by 5 bases, with 6 bases between. From germline, CDR1 is GTSNPN and CDR2 SVGIG (reference sequence). Here the CDR3 DNA reads TGTGCCTGGAGTTTACAGGAGACCCAGTACTTC. Protein product: CAWSLQETQYF.

The chain is built from TRBV19 and TRBJ1-1; 7 bases are shared with TRBD1. The CDR3 length is 14 residues. V shed 3 bases, J shed 3 bases, and the junction held 4 bases outside the gene matches. Germline CDR1 reads LNHDA; CDR2 reads SQIVND (reference sequence). DNA for the CDR3: TGTGCCAGTAGTATTGGCGGACAGGACACTGAAGCTTTCTTT. Protein: CASSIGGQDTEAFF.

J is TRBJ1-4 and V is TRBV19, with 8 bases fitting TRBD1. The junction had 10 bases not matched to a gene; V was cut back by 9 bases and J by 4 bases. This CDR3 region has 15 residues. From germline, CDR1 is LNHDA and CDR2 SQIVND (reference sequence). The DNA for the CDR3 is TGTGCCAGCCTTAAATCTGGACAGGGTAATGAAAAACTGTTTTTT. Amino acid sequence: CASLKSGQGNEKLFF.

About this clone itself: The same CDR3 arises from other DNA sequences in this sample as well. The chain is built from TRBV27 and TRBJ1-1; TRBD1 matches at 10 bases. Trimming cost V 5 bases and J 4 bases; bases outside gene matches: 4. The CDR3 covers 14 residues. The germline gives CDR1 MNHEY, CDR2 SMNVEV (reference sequence). The DNA for the CDR3 is TGTGCCAGCAGTCCCGACAGGGGGCGCACTGAAGCTTTCTTT. Its protein product is CASSPDRGRTEAFF.

The rearrangement links TRBV28 to TRBJ1-1, with TRBD1 as a possible D gene (5 bases). Germline CDR1 is MDHEN and CDR2 is SYDVKM. Trimming took off 5 bases at V and 1 base at J, with 17 bases between the two ends. The CDR3 sequence is 16 residues long. CDR3 loop: CASSPDTMVWNTEAFF. Written as DNA, the CDR3 is TGTGCCAGCAGTCCGGACACGATGGTTTGGAACACTGAAGCTTTCTTT.

The rearrangement joins TRBV12-5 to TRBJ1-5, with 7 positions matching TRBD1. The CDR3 runs 15 residues. Germline lookup yields CDR1 LGHNT and CDR2 FRNRAP. V shed 6 bases and J 4 bases; nucleotides not matched to a gene: 9. The CDR3 DNA sequence: TGTGCTAGTGGCCAGGGGGATTCCAGGAATCAGCCCCAGCATTTT. It is translated as CASGQGDSRNQPQHF.

The gene calls are TRBV19 and TRBJ2-3, with a tentative D call TRBD2 (6 bases). Germline V gene sequence: CDR1 LNHDA, CDR2 SQIVND (reference sequence). The CDR3 runs to 15 residues. Between the trimmed V and J ends, which lost 3 bases and 1 base, there was a span of 11 bases. CDR3 amino acids: CASSISASGTDTQYF. CDR3 DNA sequence: TGTGCCAGTAGTATTTCGGCTAGCGGCACAGATACGCAGTATTTT.

The chain recombines TRBV5-1 with TRBJ1-1; the match to TRBD1 covers 8 bases. CDR1 is SGHRS and CDR2 is YFSETQ in the germline V gene. J was trimmed by 4 bases and V by 0 bases; bases with no gene match: 14. This CDR3 has 18 residues. CDR3: CASSLGQGAPGGGTEAFF. The DNA for the CDR3 is TGCGCCAGCAGCTTGGGGCAGGGGGCCCCGGGAGGCGGCACTGAAGCTTTCTTT.

The rearrangement links TRBV7-8 to TRBJ2-7; a weak D match, TRBD2 (7 bases). Looked up from germline, CDR1 is SGHVS and CDR2 is FQNEAQ. Trimming stripped 4 bases from V and 3 bases from J, with 13 bases between. The CDR3 sequence is 14 residues long. The CDR3 region has the DNA TGTGCCAGCAGCTGGAGAGGGGGGGACTACGAGCAGTACTTC. Amino acids: CASSWRGGDYEQYF.

The rearrangement links TRBV6-5 to TRBJ2-7; 8 bases line up with TRBD2. V lost 10 bases, J lost 3 bases, and 14 bases stayed unmatched. Germline CDR1 MNHEY, CDR2 SVGAGI. The CDR3 spans 15 residues. The CDR3 spells CATRFQTSVVYEQYF. In DNA, the CDR3 is TGTGCCACCCGGTTCCAGACTAGCGTCGTCTACGAGCAGTACTTC.

This clone was recorded only once. The chain is built from TRBV18 and TRBJ1-1; D might be TRBD1 (5 bases). The CDR3 is 15 residues long. CDR1 and CDR2 from the germline V gene are KGHSH and LQKENI. Trimming cost V 3 bases and J 5 bases, with 16 bases left between them. The CDR3 nucleotides are TGTGCCAGCTCACCGAGACACGGCTCAGGGACTGAAGCTTTCTTT. Amino acid sequence: CASSPRHGSGTEAFF.

The chain uses TRBV29-1 and TRBJ1-2; 7 nucleotides align to TRBD1. Losses at the gene ends were 6 bases for V and 8 bases for J; bases not matched to a gene: 12. CDR3 length: 13 residues. Per germline, CDR1 SQVTM and CDR2 ANQGSEA. CDR3 bases: TGCAGCGTCCGAGCCGACAGGGTTGGGGGCTACACCTTC. Encoded protein: CSVRADRVGGYTF.

Only one count was recorded for this clone. Additional DNA sequences in this sample encode the identical CDR3. This sequence joins TRBV3-1 (or the pseudogene TRBV3-2) and TRBJ1-1, with a tentative D call TRBD1 (5 bases). This CDR3 spans 13 amino acids. CDR1 is LGHDT, CDR2 YNNKEL, per germline (reference sequence). Trimming took 3 bases from V and 4 from J, leaving 9 bases between them. The CDR3 loop reads CASSQGGGTEAFF. For the CDR3, the DNA is TGTGCCAGCAGCCAGGGGGGTGGCACTGAAGCTTTCTTT.

The chain combines TRBV18 with TRBJ1-4; D is unclear. The CDR3 spans 14 residues. Deletions cut 4 bases from V and 10 bases from J, with 16 bases between. Germline V lookup: CDR1 KGHSH, CDR2 LQKENI. The CDR3 spells CASSHSGHEGKLFF. As DNA, the CDR3 is TGTGCCAGCTCACACTCTGGGCACGAAGGAAAACTGTTTTTT.

This clone was counted a single time. The chain recombines TRBV13 with TRBJ1-4, with 11 bases matching TRBD1. The CDR3 sequence is 15 residues long. The V gene end was trimmed by 4 bases and the J gene end by 7 bases; junction bases not matched to a gene: 5. Per germline, CDR1 PRHDT and CDR2 FYEKMQ (reference sequence). The CDR3 sequence: CASSSGQGAGEKLFF. CDR3 coding DNA: TGTGCCAGCAGCTCCGGACAGGGGGCAGGTGAAAAACTGTTTTTT. The full variable domain, with the rest looked up from reference TRBV13 and TRBJ1-4, is AAGVIQSPRHLIKEKRETATLKCYPIPRHDTVYWYQQGPGQDPQFLISFYEKMQSDKGSIPDRFSAQQFSDYHSELNMSSLELGDSALYFCASSSGQGAGEKLFFGSGTQLSVL.

The genes are TRBV6-5 and TRBJ2-7, with 7 bases fitting TRBD1. The CDR3 is made up of 15 amino acids. V gave up 7 bases and J gave up 6 bases; unmatched junction bases: 15. Germline CDR1 reads MNHEY; CDR2 reads SVGAGI. DNA for the CDR3: TGTGCCAGCACCTCTCCGACAGGGTTTGGGCGCGAGCAGTACTTC. Protein product: CASTSPTGFGREQYF.

The chain uses TRBV19 and TRBJ2-1, with 9 bases lining up with TRBD1. The trim removed 2 bases at V and 6 bases at J, leaving 5 bases unmatched. CDR1 and CDR2 from the germline V gene are LNHDA and SQIVND (reference sequence). The CDR3 is 15 residues long. In DNA, the CDR3 is TGTGCCAGTAGTATAACAGGGGGCGCGGGCAATGAGCAGTTCTTC. This encodes CASSITGGAGNEQFF.

The chain carries TRBV24-1 and TRBJ1-2, with 8 bases aligning to TRBD1. Per germline, CDR1 KGHDR and CDR2 SFDVKD. Trimming at V came to 5 bases and at J to 4 bases, leaving 2 bases not matched to a gene. The CDR3 length is 13 residues. This chain's CDR3 is CATSAGGIYGYTF. The CDR3 DNA sequence: TGTGCCACCAGTGCAGGGGGCATCTATGGCTACACCTTC.

This sequence joins TRBV6-4 and TRBJ2-5, with a weak D call TRBD1 (6 bases). Trimming stripped 7 bases from V and 2 bases from J, with 17 bases between. The CDR3 is 15 residues long. The germline V gene encodes CDR1 MRHNA and CDR2 SNTAGT. For the CDR3, the DNA is TGTGCCAGCATCGCCGACAGGACTCAGCAAGAGACCCAGTACTTC. It translates to CASIADRTQQETQYF.